The 29 T cell receptor beta chains presented below share a single source sample, sequenced in a study of cytomegalovirus exposure and HLA in healthy donors (dated by TCRdb to between 2016 and 2019). The library was built by means of the immunoSEQ multiplex PCR assay. A mixture of 60 forward primers for TCR Vbeta segments and 13 reverse primers for TCR Jbeta segments was used in the multiplex PCR. TCRdb carries this immuneACCESS record with in-frame sequences only. Its versions omit some clonotypes, under half of them owing to an unresolved V gene in the studies checked, with the rest unexplained. In all, the sample holds 55,000 to 85,000 clones, and about three quarters of those were seen once. About 12% of the sample belongs to the ten largest clones. The source material was PBMCs. The receptors here all came from a woman aged 40 to 50 in good health and CMV-seropositive.

This clone came up once. The rearrangement links TRBV10-2 to TRBJ2-1; the match to TRBD2 covers 8 bases. Germline-derived CDR1 and CDR2 are WSHSY and SAAADI. This CDR3 has 16 residues. After removal of 4 bases from V and 3 bases from J, the junction contained 8 bases not matched to a gene. CDR3 bases: TGCGCCAGCAGTGGCCTGACTAGCGCGAACTACAATGAGCAGTTCTTC. Its translation: CASSGLTSANYNEQFF.

This clone was counted between two and nine times. The chain couples TRBV7-2 to TRBJ2-1; 13 bases are shared with TRBD2. Germline loops: CDR1 SGHTA, CDR2 FQGNSA. Unmatched junction bases numbered 5, after V lost 5 bases and J lost 4 bases. The CDR3 sequence is 16 residues long. DNA of the CDR3: TGTGCCAGCAGCCCTCGACTAGCGGGGGGATACAATGAGCAGTTCTTC. Its translation: CASSPRLAGGYNEQFF. Full variable domain (missing parts from reference TRBV7-2 and TRBJ2-1): GAGVSQSPSNKVTEKGKDVELRCDPISGHTALYWYRQSLGQGLEFLIYFQGNSAPDKSGLPSDRFSAERTGGSVSTLTIQRTQQEDSAVYLCASSPRLAGGYNEQFFGPGTRLTVL.

The chain carries TRBV14 and TRBJ2-7, with 8 bases that match TRBD1. Losses at the gene ends were 4 bases for V and 3 bases for J; bases not matched to a gene: 8. Germline assignment: CDR1 SGHDN and CDR2 FVKESK. The CDR3 contains 15 residues. CDR3 sequence: CASSPGTGGRYEQYF. CDR3 sequence (DNA): TGTGCCAGCAGCCCAGGGACAGGCGGCCGCTACGAGCAGTACTTC.

The chain recombines TRBV6-5 with TRBJ1-5; 7 bases line up with TRBD1. Germline V lookup: CDR1 MNHEY, CDR2 SVGAGI. V was clipped by 10 bases and J by 0 bases; unmatched bases: 3. The CDR3 spans 13 residues. The CDR3 nucleotides read TGTGCCATCGGGACAGATAGCAATCAGCCCCAGCATTTT. This gives the protein CAIGTDSNQPQHF.

The rearrangement uses TRBV6-1 and TRBJ2-2; the D gene is possibly TRBD2 (5 bases). The CDR3 totals 13 residues. V lost 5 bases and J lost 6, with 10 bases in between. From germline, CDR1 is MNHNS and CDR2 SASEGT. CDR3 nucleotide sequence: TGTGCCAGCAGTACTAGAGTTGCCGGGGAGCTGTTTTTT. This codes for CASSTRVAGELFF.

A single count supports this clone. The chain has TRBV28 and TRBJ2-7; a possible D gene is TRBD2 (6 bases). V was cut by 2 bases and J by 4 bases, with 12 bases left in between. Germline CDR1 reads MDHEN; CDR2 reads SYDVKM. The CDR3 runs to 14 residues. The CDR3 region is CASSLPSRGYEQYF. In DNA form, the CDR3 reads TGTGCCAGCAGTTTACCATCCCGGGGGTACGAGCAGTACTTC. Complete variable domain (other parts from reference TRBV28 and TRBJ2-7): DVKVTQSSRYLVKRTGEKVFLECVQDMDHENMFWYRQDPGLGLRLIYFSYDVKMKEKGDIPEGYSVSREKKERFSLILESASTNQTSMYLCASSLPSRGYEQYFGPGTRLTVT.

This chain connects TRBV9 to TRBJ1-2, with 8 bases fitting TRBD1. The CDR3 has 13 amino acids. The germline V gene encodes CDR1 SGDLS and CDR2 YYNGEE. V dropped 3 bases and J dropped 7; count of bases not matched to a gene: 5. CDR3 amino acids: CASSEAGGAGYTF. CDR3 DNA sequence: TGTGCCAGCAGCGAGGCAGGGGGCGCTGGCTACACCTTC.

The chain is built from TRBV19 and TRBJ2-3, with 13 bases that match TRBD2. The CDR3 runs 19 residues. V trimming: 9 bases; J trimming: 0 bases; junction bases outside the gene matches: 15. Germline assignment: CDR1 LNHDA and CDR2 SQIVND (reference sequence). The CDR3: CASSGALAGGHPSTDTQYF. Here the CDR3 DNA reads TGTGCCAGCAGCGGCGCACTAGCGGGGGGGCACCCAAGCACAGATACGCAGTATTTT. The full variable domain, rest sourced from reference TRBV19 and TRBJ2-3, is DGGITQSPKYLFRKEGQNVTLSCEQNLNHDAMYWYRQDPGQGLRLIYYSQIVNDFQKGDIAEGYSVSREKKESFPLTVTSAQKNPTAFYLCASSGALAGGHPSTDTQYFGPGTRLTVL.

This chain connects TRBV7-9 to TRBJ1-1; D not resolved. The CDR3 runs 14 residues. Looked up from germline, CDR1 is SEHNR and CDR2 is FQNEAQ (reference sequence). The ends were cut back, 0 bases at V and 11 bases at J, with 16 bases in the middle. CDR3 sequence reads: CASSLALEAWVAFF. CDR3 coding DNA: TGTGCCAGCAGCTTAGCGCTCGAGGCTTGGGTTGCTTTCTTT.

This chain links TRBV7-3 with TRBJ2-3; TRBD2 matches at 8 bases. CDR3 length: 14 residues. Germline CDR1 is SGHTA and CDR2 is FQGTGA. V shed 4 bases, J shed 4 bases, and the junction held 4 bases outside the gene matches. This CDR3 is CASSSGLAADTQYF. The CDR3 DNA follows: TGTGCCAGCAGCTCTGGACTAGCCGCAGATACGCAGTATTTT.

The chain employs TRBV4-1 and TRBJ1-6; unclear D gene. The germline V gene encodes CDR1 MGHRA and CDR2 YSYEKL. The CDR3 runs to 14 residues. The ends were cut back, 8 bases at V and 7 bases at J, with 15 bases in the middle. DNA for the CDR3: TGCGCCAGCGCCGCGGGTTCGGGGAATTCACCCCTCCACTTT. Protein product: CASAAGSGNSPLHF.

The rearrangement joins TRBV12-5 to TRBJ1-6, with 8 nucleotides matching TRBD1. J was trimmed by 10 bases and V by 1 base; bases with no gene match: 3. The CDR3 covers 14 residues. Germline loops: CDR1 LGHNT, CDR2 FRNRAP. The CDR3 sequence is CASGLETGESPLHF. CDR3 sequence (DNA): TGTGCTAGTGGTTTGGAGACAGGGGAATCACCCCTCCACTTT.

The chain recombines TRBV5-1 with TRBJ2-3; TRBD1 might be the D (6 bases). The CDR3 spans 15 residues. Germline CDR1 SGHRS, CDR2 YFSETQ. Deletions cut 1 base from V and 7 bases from J, with 16 bases between. CDR3 DNA: TGCGCCAGCAGCTTGACAGGGCAAGTAGAATATACGCAGTATTTT. Translating it yields CASSLTGQVEYTQYF.

The gene calls are TRBV5-8 and TRBJ2-5, with TRBD2 matching over 12 bases. Germline lookup yields CDR1 SGHTS and CDR2 YDEGEE. The CDR3 is made up of 16 amino acids. After removal of 4 bases from V and 0 bases from J, the junction contained 4 bases not matched to a gene. CDR3 region: CASSLGLAGNQETQYF. DNA of the CDR3: TGTGCCAGCAGCCTAGGACTAGCGGGAAACCAAGAGACCCAGTACTTC.

The chain combines TRBV5-6 with TRBJ2-1, with 12 positions matching TRBD2. The germline gives CDR1 SGHDT, CDR2 YYEEEE. The CDR3 extends over 15 amino acids. The J segment lost 10 bases and the V segment lost 1 base, leaving 6 bases of the junction unmatched. In nucleotides, the CDR3 is TGTGCCAGCAGCTTGCCTAGCGGGGGGGCAGGGGAGCAGTTCTTC. Encoded protein: CASSLPSGGAGEQFF.

The rearrangement uses TRBV5-4 and TRBJ2-7; a possible D gene is TRBD2 (6 bases). CDR3 length: 14 amino acids. V lost 2 bases and J lost 7, with 16 bases in between. Germline V gene lookup returns CDR1 SGHNT and CDR2 YYREEE (reference sequence). The CDR3 DNA reads TGTGCCAGCAGCTTTGGGACTCAGCCCTGGGAGCAGTACTTC. Amino acid sequence: CASSFGTQPWEQYF. The full variable domain, rest sourced from reference TRBV5-4 and TRBJ2-7, is ETGVTQSPTHLIKTRGQQVTLRCSSQSGHNTVSWYQQALGQGPQFIFQYYREEENGRGNFPPRFSGLQFPNYSSELNVNALELDDSALYLCASSFGTQPWEQYFGPGTRLTVT.

The chain links TRBV2 to TRBJ1-1; D might be TRBD1 (6 bases). Trimming cost V 5 bases and J 0 bases, with 13 bases left between them. Germline V gene data show CDR1 as SNHLY and CDR2 as FYNNEI. The length of the CDR3 is 15 residues. CDR3 sequence: CASSPWDNMNTEAFF. DNA of the CDR3: TGTGCCAGCAGTCCCTGGGACAACATGAACACTGAAGCTTTCTTT.

The rearrangement joins TRBV7-3 to TRBJ2-2; D might be TRBD2 (6 bases). Germline values: CDR1 SGHTA, CDR2 FQGTGA. V lost 5 bases to trimming and J lost 0 bases, with 7 bases between them. The CDR3 extends over 14 amino acids. As DNA, the CDR3 is TGTGCCAGCAGCCGGGGGTCGAACACCGGGGAGCTGTTTTTT. Protein: CASSRGSNTGELFF.

The chain joins TRBV6-5 to TRBJ2-1, with 7 bases aligning to TRBD2. CDR3 size: 15 residues. J lost 7 bases, V lost 5 bases, and 11 bases had no gene match. Germline loops: CDR1 MNHEY, CDR2 SVGAGI. CDR3 in amino acids: CASSHRDYRKNEQFF. Written as DNA, the CDR3 is TGTGCCAGCAGTCATCGGGACTATCGGAAGAATGAGCAGTTCTTC.

V is TRBV5-1 and J is TRBJ2-2; TRBD1 aligns across 7 bases. Looked up from germline, CDR1 is SGHRS and CDR2 is YFSETQ. J was trimmed by 5 bases and V by 4 bases; bases with no gene match: 8. CDR3 length: 15 residues. In DNA, the CDR3 is TGCGCCAGCAGCCAGGGACAGTTAGGGACCGGGGAGCTGTTTTTT. This encodes CASSQGQLGTGELFF.

This clone was seen a handful of times. CDR3 protein: CATTLKLVGQPQHF. CDR3 sequence (DNA): TGTGCCACAACCCTAAAGCTAGTAGGTCAGCCCCAGCATTTT. The gene calls are TRBV6-6 and TRBJ1-5; D uncertain. This CDR3 comprises 14 residues. V was pared by 10 bases and J by 6 bases, with 19 bases between. Looked up from germline, CDR1 is MNHNY and CDR2 is SVGAGI (reference sequence).

The chain uses TRBV5-4 and TRBJ2-2; 7 bases align to TRBD1. Germline CDR1 is SGHNT and CDR2 is YYREEE (reference sequence). Trimming cost V 2 bases and J 9 bases; bases outside gene matches: 7. The CDR3 loop spans 14 amino acids. DNA of the CDR3: TGTGCCAGCAGCTTAGGGACAGCTGACCGGGAGCTGTTTTTT. Protein: CASSLGTADRELFF.

The chain joins TRBV2 to TRBJ1-3; 7 bases match TRBD1. Germline V gene sequence: CDR1 SNHLY, CDR2 FYNNEI. Germline trimming cut 0 bases from V and 6 bases from J; bases unmatched to any gene: 8. The CDR3 consists of 16 residues. The DNA of the CDR3 is TGTGCCAGCAGTGAAGCGCTTCTAGGGGGCGAAAACACCATATATTTT. Translation gives CASSEALLGGENTIYF. Combining the CDR3 with reference TRBV2 and TRBJ1-3 gives the whole variable domain EPEVTQTPSHQVTQMGQEVILRCVPISNHLYFYWYRQILGQKVEFLVSFYNNEISEKSEIFDDQFSVERPDGSNFTLKIRSTKLEDSAMYFCASSEALLGGENTIYFGEGSWLTVV.

The chain recombines TRBV10-3 with TRBJ2-3; 11 nucleotides match TRBD2. The CDR3 totals 17 residues. Unmatched junction bases numbered 2, after V lost 0 bases and J lost 0 bases. Germline V gene sequence: CDR1 ENHRY, CDR2 SYGVKD. The CDR3 here is CAISESRLAGSTDTQYF. CDR3 coding DNA: TGTGCCATCAGTGAGTCCAGACTAGCGGGGAGCACAGATACGCAGTATTTT.

V usage is TRBV6-5 and J usage is TRBJ2-5; D not certain. Germline assignment: CDR1 MNHEY and CDR2 SVGAGI. The V end was cut by 2 bases, the J end by 4 bases, with 8 bases between. The length of the CDR3 is 13 residues. The CDR3, as DNA: TGTGCCAGCAGTTACCCTCCGGTAGAGACCCAGTACTTC. Translation: CASSYPPVETQYF.

The CDR3 DNA is TGCAGCGTCCTTCCGCGGGGTACTGAAGCTTTCTTT. Protein: CSVLPRGTEAFF. The chain has TRBV29-1 and TRBJ1-1; the D is unclear. Germline CDR1 and CDR2: SQVTM and ANQGSEA. CDR3 length: 12 residues. The V gene lost 6 bases and the J gene lost 5 bases, with 13 bases spanning the gap.

The V call is TRBV27, the J call TRBJ2-3; TRBD2 matches at 13 bases. V gave up 6 bases and J gave up 2 bases; unmatched junction bases: 5. CDR1 and CDR2 from the germline V gene are MNHEY and SMNVEV (reference sequence). CDR3 length equals 16 residues. The CDR3 bases are TGTGCCAGCAGACGACTAGCGGGGGGCTCCACAGATACGCAGTATTTT. This sequence encodes CASRRLAGGSTDTQYF.

The chain employs TRBV6-6 and TRBJ2-7; 7 positions match TRBD2. Germline V gene sequence: CDR1 MNHNY, CDR2 SVGAGI (reference sequence). Trimming took 6 bases from V and 4 from J; bases not matched to a gene: 9. This CDR3 region has 14 residues. CDR3 coding DNA: TGTGCCAGCAGGGGGAGGGGAGCGAGTTACGAGCAGTACTTC. This translates into CASRGRGASYEQYF.

The gene calls are TRBV7-8 and TRBJ2-6, with TRBD2 as a possible D gene (5 bases). Germline loops: CDR1 SGHVS, CDR2 FQNEAQ. V lost 5 bases and J lost 4, with 24 bases in between. The CDR3 extends over 19 amino acids. The CDR3 protein is CASSHRAAGVVSGANVLTF. The CDR3 nucleotides are TGTGCCAGCAGCCATCGGGCAGCCGGGGTGGTATCAGGGGCCAACGTCCTGACTTTC.